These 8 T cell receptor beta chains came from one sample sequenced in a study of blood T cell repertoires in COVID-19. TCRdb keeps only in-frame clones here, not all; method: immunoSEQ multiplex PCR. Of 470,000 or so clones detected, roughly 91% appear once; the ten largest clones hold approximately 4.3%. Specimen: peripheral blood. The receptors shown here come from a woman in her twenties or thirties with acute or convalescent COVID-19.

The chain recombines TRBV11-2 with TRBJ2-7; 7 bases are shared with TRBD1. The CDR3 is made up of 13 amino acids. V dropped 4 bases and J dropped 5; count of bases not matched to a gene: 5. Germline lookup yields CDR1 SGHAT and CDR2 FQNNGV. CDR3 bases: TGTGCCAGCAGCTCCCGACAGGGCCACGAGCAGTACTTC. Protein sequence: CASSSRQGHEQYF.

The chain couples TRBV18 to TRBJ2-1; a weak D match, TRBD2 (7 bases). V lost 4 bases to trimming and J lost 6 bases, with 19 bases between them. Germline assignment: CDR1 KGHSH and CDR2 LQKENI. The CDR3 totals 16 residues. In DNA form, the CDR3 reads TGTGCCAGCTCACTAAGGGGGGGCGCGGAAAGCAATGAGCAGTTCTTC. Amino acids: CASSLRGGAESNEQFF.

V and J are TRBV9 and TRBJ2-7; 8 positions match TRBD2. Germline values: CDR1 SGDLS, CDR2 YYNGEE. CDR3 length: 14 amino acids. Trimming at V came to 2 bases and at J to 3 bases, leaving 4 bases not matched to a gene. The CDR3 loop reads CASSVSGENYEQYF. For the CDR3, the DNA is TGTGCCAGCAGCGTTAGCGGGGAGAACTACGAGCAGTACTTC. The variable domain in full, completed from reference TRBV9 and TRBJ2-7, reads DSGVTQTPKHLITATGQRVTLRCSPRSGDLSVYWYQQSLDQGLQFLIQYYNGEERAKGNILERFSAQQFPDLHSELNLSSLELGDSALYFCASSVSGENYEQYFGPGTRLTVT.

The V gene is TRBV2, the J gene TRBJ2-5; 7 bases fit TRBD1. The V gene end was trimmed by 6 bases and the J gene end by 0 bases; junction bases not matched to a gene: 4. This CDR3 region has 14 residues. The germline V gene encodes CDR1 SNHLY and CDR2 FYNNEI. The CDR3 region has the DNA TGTGCCAGCAGAGAGGACAGGAACCAAGAGACCCAGTACTTC. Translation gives CASREDRNQETQYF.

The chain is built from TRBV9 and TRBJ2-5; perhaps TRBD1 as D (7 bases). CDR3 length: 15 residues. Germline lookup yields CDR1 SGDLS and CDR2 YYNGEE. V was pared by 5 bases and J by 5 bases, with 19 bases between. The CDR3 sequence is CASSDPGGPTETQYF. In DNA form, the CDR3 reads TGTGCCAGCAGTGATCCAGGGGGGCCAACGGAGACCCAGTACTTC.

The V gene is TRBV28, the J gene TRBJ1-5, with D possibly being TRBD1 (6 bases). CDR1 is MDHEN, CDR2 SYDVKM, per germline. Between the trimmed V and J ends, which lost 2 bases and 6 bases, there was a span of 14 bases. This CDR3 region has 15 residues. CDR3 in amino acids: CASSLGGALVQPQHF. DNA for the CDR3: TGTGCCAGCAGTTTAGGGGGGGCCCTGGTTCAGCCCCAGCATTTT.

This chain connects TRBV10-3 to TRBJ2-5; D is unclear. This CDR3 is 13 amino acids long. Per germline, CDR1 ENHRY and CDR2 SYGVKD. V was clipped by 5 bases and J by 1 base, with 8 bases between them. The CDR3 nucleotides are TGTGCCATCAGTCCTGGGCTCCAAGAGACCCAGTACTTC. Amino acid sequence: CAISPGLQETQYF.

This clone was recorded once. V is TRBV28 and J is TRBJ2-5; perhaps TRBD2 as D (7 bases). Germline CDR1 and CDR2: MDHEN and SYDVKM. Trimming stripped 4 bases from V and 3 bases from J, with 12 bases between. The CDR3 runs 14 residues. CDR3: CASSYGGAKETQYF. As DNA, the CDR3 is TGTGCCAGCAGTTATGGGGGGGCTAAAGAGACCCAGTACTTC.